Listed below are T cell receptor beta chains from one sample, sequenced in a study of cytotoxic CD8 clonotypes in ibrutinib-treated CLL. Here immunoSEQ multiplex PCR was the method, and the copy in TCRdb shows in-frame clones only, minus some. The table records 140,000 to 150,000 clones, about 70% of them present only once. The sequencing used PBMCs, collected after 24 months of ibrutinib treatment. These receptors originate from a human donor with chronic lymphocytic leukemia. The CDR3 runs from the conserved cysteine through the conserved F or W. The D gene is left open where the match is weak. Not every row has a clone size; where given, it reads once, few, many or a size class.

clone_size,j_call,d_call,v_call,cdr3_aa
NA,TRBJ2-7,NA,TRBV6-5,CASSPTQGFTYEQYF
NA,TRBJ1-2,NA,TRBV10-3,CAITPGLEAGYTF
few,TRBJ1-1,NA,TRBV19,CASSIAPGRTEAFF
NA,TRBJ2-5,NA,TRBV6-1,CARGLAQETQYF
NA,TRBJ2-7,NA,TRBV6-6,CASSYSGWETYEQYF
NA,NA,NA,TRBV30,CAWQTQGGAYEQYF
NA,TRBJ2-7,NA,TRBV7-3,CASSPRGSYEQYF
NA,TRBJ2-7,TRBD2,TRBV7-2,CASSPTSGYSYEQYF
NA,TRBJ2-3,TRBD2,TRBV5-6,CASSLAGAGGDTQYF
few,TRBJ1-5,NA,TRBV2,CASTPGSNSQPQHF
NA,TRBJ2-7,NA,TRBV6-6,CASGVGYEQYF
NA,TRBJ1-2,NA,TRBV15,CATSRDGGSPNYGYTF